The 8 T cell receptor beta chains below come from one sample, sequenced in a study of blood T cell repertoires in COVID-19. Profiling relied on immunoSEQ multiplex PCR, and the TCRdb table lists in-frame clones only, not all of them. The sample holds nearly 50,000 clones, about 88% seen once. Sequenced input: peripheral blood. The receptor set was obtained from a man between 35 and 55 years old with active COVID-19.

The gene calls are TRBV2 and TRBJ2-1, with a possible D match to TRBD2 (6 bases). V lost 4 bases and J 8 bases, leaving 6 bases between the germline ends. CDR3 size: 11 residues. Germline CDR1 SNHLY, CDR2 FYNNEI. CDR3 residues: CASSGEDEQFF. The CDR3 DNA sequence: TGTGCCAGCAGTGGGGAGGATGAGCAGTTCTTC. The full variable domain, with the rest looked up from reference TRBV2 and TRBJ2-1, is EPEVTQTPSHQVTQMGQEVILRCVPISNHLYFYWYRQILGQKVEFLVSFYNNEISEKSEIFDDQFSVERPDGSNFTLKIRSTKLEDSAMYFCASSGEDEQFFGPGTRLTVL.

The chain recombines TRBV24-1 with TRBJ2-5, with 12 bases identical to TRBD2. Per germline, CDR1 KGHDR and CDR2 SFDVKD. This CDR3 has 18 residues. Losses at the gene ends were 2 bases for V and 2 bases for J; bases not matched to a gene: 8. The CDR3 DNA reads TGTGCCACCAGTGATTCGGCTAGCGGGAGGGACTGGCAAGAGACCCAGTACTTC. It translates to CATSDSASGRDWQETQYF.

The chain links TRBV6-5 to TRBJ1-6, with 8 bases aligning to TRBD1. Germline CDR1 MNHEY, CDR2 SVGAGI. V lost 6 bases to trimming and J lost 9 bases; unmatched junction nucleotides: 7. The CDR3 has 14 residues. CDR3 sequence reads: CASRGGQAASPLHF. CDR3 coding DNA: TGTGCCAGCAGAGGGGGACAGGCAGCTTCACCCCTCCACTTT.

The V call is TRBV5-4, the J call TRBJ2-1, with TRBD2 identical over 13 bases. V gave up 4 bases and J gave up 7 bases; unmatched junction bases: 8. Looked up from germline, CDR1 is SGHNT and CDR2 is YYREEE (reference sequence). The CDR3 length is 16 residues. CDR3 DNA sequence: TGTGCCAGCAGCCCGAGGACTAGCGGGAGTGCAAATGAGCAGTTCTTC. Its protein is CASSPRTSGSANEQFF.

The V call is TRBV18, the J call TRBJ1-5; 8 bases align to TRBD1. V shed 2 bases and J 4 bases; nucleotides not matched to a gene: 7. The germline gives CDR1 KGHSH, CDR2 LQKENI. The CDR3 runs to 16 residues. CDR3 in amino acids: CASSPDRGGMNQPQHF. The CDR3 coding sequence is TGTGCCAGCTCACCAGACAGGGGAGGAATGAATCAGCCCCAGCATTTT.

The chain couples TRBV2 to TRBJ2-3; the D gene is possibly TRBD1 (6 bases). V was trimmed by 7 bases and J by 4 bases, leaving 21 bases between them. The CDR3 is made up of 16 amino acids. The germline V gene has CDR1 SNHLY and CDR2 FYNNEI. The CDR3 sequence: CASTAGVGDNPDTQYF. CDR3 DNA sequence: TGTGCCAGCACCGCTGGGGTAGGGGACAATCCAGATACGCAGTATTTT.

The chain has TRBV7-6 and TRBJ1-5; 9 bases are a match to TRBD1. The CDR3 has 15 amino acids. Germline V lookup: CDR1 SGHVS, CDR2 FNYEAQ. Trimming took 5 bases from V and 6 from J; bases not matched to a gene: 8. The CDR3 loop reads CASSPGTGSSQPQHF. For the CDR3, the DNA is TGTGCCAGCAGCCCGGGGACAGGGTCGAGTCAGCCCCAGCATTTT.

The chain is built from TRBV12-3 or TRBV12-4 and TRBJ2-1; D might be TRBD1 (5 bases). Trimming took 2 bases from V and 11 from J, leaving 13 bases between them. CDR3 length: 13 residues. For the CDR3, the DNA is TGTGCCAGCAGTTTAAGAGGCCAGGGCAAGCAGTTCTTC. Translated, it gives CASSLRGQGKQFF.